The T cell receptor beta chain described here comes from a study of OX40 agonist ivuxolimab in advanced cancers. Across the whole study: Partial responses were observed in three patients, of whom one had hepatocellular carcinoma and two had cutaneous melanoma. Study results and limitations: Low normalized T-cell clonal expansion was additionally recorded for some nonresponders. Dosing at 0.1 to 3.0 mg/kg was accompanied by clonal expansion of CD4+ and CD8+ blood T cells by week 6.

Germline-derived CDR1 and CDR2 are MNHEY and SMNVEV (reference sequence). The J segment lost 3 bases and the V segment lost 6 bases, leaving 15 bases of the junction unmatched. The CDR3 is 17 residues long. Clones were sequenced by immunoSEQ multiplex PCR, and TCRdb holds only the in-frame ones, with some missing. The data contain 79,000 or so clones, roughly 85% of them singletons. Any history of autoimmune disease or systemic immunosuppression disqualified patients. For this clone: Its target is unknown.

The receptor was isolated from an adult with an advanced solid tumor such as melanoma, head and neck, liver or kidney cancer. The source was CD4+ or CD8+ T cells sorted from blood, collected in a trial of the OX40 agonist ivuxolimab. The chain recombines TRBV27 with TRBJ2-7; TRBD1 matches 9 bases. The CDR3 protein is CASSTYPTGGDLYEQYF. The DNA of the CDR3 is TGTGCCAGCAGCACTTACCCGACAGGGGGTGACCTCTACGAGCAGTACTTC.